Sequencing of this TCR beta chain was carried out in a study of blood T cell repertoires in COVID-19. Looking at the study overall: COVID-19 samples from acute and convalescent phases originated in the United States, Italy and Spain. PBMCs, B-cell-depleted T cells, or T cells were the source of the cDNA or gDNA that made up the material.

Between the trimmed V and J ends, which lost 6 bases and 0 bases, there was a span of 14 bases. The V gene's germline CDR1 is LNHDA and CDR2 SQIVND (reference sequence). This CDR3 spans 16 amino acids. As processed by the authors: Estimation of nucleated cell counts was performed using reference gene primer amplification. Produced via immunoSEQ multiplex PCR; TCRdb's table is partial and in-frame only. V, J and clone size were drawn from that table, and D and trimming were deduced from the DNA. The data show about 140,000 clones, almost 85% seen once. This chain uses TRBV19 with TRBJ1-4, with unresolved D. Source material: peripheral blood. The TCR sequence derives from a man aged 45 to 65 with acute or convalescent COVID-19. This chain's CDR3 is CASSFPASTTNEKLFF. The CDR3 DNA follows: TGTGCCAGTAGCTTCCCCGCTAGTACAACTAATGAAAAACTGTTTTTT.